The 18 T cell receptor beta chains given below trace back to one sample, sequenced in a study of graft-versus-host responses after intestinal transplantation. From the graft tissue, intraepithelial and lamina propria lymphocytes were released through processing. Here immunoSEQ multiplex PCR was the method, and the copy in TCRdb shows in-frame clones only, minus some. The data hold approximately 3,500 clones, with roughly 72% observed a single time. Sequencing was performed on ileum tissue, taken around 5 and 7 days after intestinal transplantation. Source of these receptors: a human patient who received an intestinal transplant, so some T cells may come from the graft donor.

This chain joins TRBV7-2 and TRBJ2-5, with 7 bases matching TRBD1. This CDR3 has 16 amino acids. V shed 2 bases and J 6 bases; nucleotides not matched to a gene: 12. Germline CDR1 reads SGHTA; CDR2 reads FQGNSA. CDR3 in amino acids: CASSLQTGIQRKTQYF. DNA of the CDR3: TGTGCCAGCAGCTTACAGACAGGGATTCAGAGAAAGACCCAGTACTTC.

The genes are TRBV18 and TRBJ1-6; D unclear. The length of the CDR3 is 12 residues. Trimming removed 6 bases at V and 6 bases at J, with 6 bases between. Germline CDR1 KGHSH, CDR2 LQKENI. CDR3 region: CASSNSNSPLHF. CDR3 coding DNA: TGTGCCAGCTCGAACAGTAATTCACCCCTCCACTTT.

This clone was seen a few times. The gene calls are TRBV9 and TRBJ2-1; perhaps TRBD2 as D (6 bases). The CDR3 totals 15 residues. Germline CDR1 is SGDLS and CDR2 is YYNGEE. Trimming shortened V by 0 bases and J by 3 bases, and 10 bases separated the two germline ends. CDR3 sequence (DNA): TGTGCCAGCAGCGTAGGACTAGGACTCTACAATGAGCAGTTCTTC. Translating it yields CASSVGLGLYNEQFF.

The V call is TRBV19, the J call TRBJ1-1; D is perhaps TRBD1 (5 bases). The germline gives CDR1 LNHDA, CDR2 SQIVND (reference sequence). The V and J ends lost 6 bases and 4 bases respectively, with 9 bases between them. This CDR3 region has 12 residues. The chain's CDR3 is CASRQGSTEAFF. Written as DNA, the CDR3 is TGTGCCAGTAGGCAGGGATCCACTGAAGCTTTCTTT.

The chain is built from TRBV30 and TRBJ1-6; 9 bases align to TRBD1. The V segment lost 0 bases and the J segment 9 bases; nucleotides outside the gene matches: 0. The CDR3 has 13 amino acids. Germline CDR1 reads GTSNPN; CDR2 reads SVGIG (reference sequence). CDR3 amino acids: CAWSVDRGSPLHF. CDR3 DNA: TGTGCCTGGAGTGTGGACAGGGGTTCACCCCTCCACTTT.

The CDR3, as DNA: TGCAGTGCGGGTACGCAGTATTTT. Protein sequence: CSAGTQYF. The chain has TRBV20-1 and TRBJ2-3; D call uncertain. The CDR3 covers 8 residues. Trimming left V 6 bases short and J 8 bases short, with 3 bases between. Germline loops: CDR1 DFQATT, CDR2 SNEGSKA (reference sequence).

The chain is built from TRBV7-6 and TRBJ2-2, with 8 bases identical to TRBD2. The CDR3 spans 17 residues. After removal of 5 bases from V and 5 bases from J, the junction contained 13 bases not matched to a gene. Per the germline V gene, CDR1 is SGHVS and CDR2 is FNYEAQ. The CDR3 nucleotides are TGTGCCAGCAGCCCTCTACGGGGGGGGCCGAGGACCGGGGAGCTGTTTTTT. Protein sequence: CASSPLRGGPRTGELFF.

The chain recombines TRBV6-4 with TRBJ1-1; D uncertain. The CDR3 consists of 15 residues. The germline gives CDR1 MRHNA, CDR2 SNTAGT. V lost 3 bases to trimming and J lost 1 base, with 12 bases between them. The CDR3 region is CASSERPDTNTEAFF. The CDR3 DNA reads TGTGCCAGCAGTGAGAGGCCCGACACGAACACTGAAGCTTTCTTT.

This rearrangement joins TRBV13 to TRBJ1-2, with 9 positions matching TRBD1. This CDR3 contains 15 residues. V trimming: 5 bases; J trimming: 5 bases; junction bases outside the gene matches: 9. Germline CDR1 reads PRHDT; CDR2 reads FYEKMQ (reference sequence). The CDR3 DNA follows: TGTGCCAGCAGCCCCCTCGGGACAGGGATTTATGGCTACACCTTC. Its translation: CASSPLGTGIYGYTF.

The genes are TRBV30 and TRBJ1-2; a possible D gene is TRBD1 (5 bases). V shed 2 bases and J shed 2 bases, with 6 bases lying between them. The CDR3 sequence is 12 residues long. Germline-derived CDR1 and CDR2 are GTSNPN and SVGIG (reference sequence). CDR3 loop: CAWSRDNYGYTF. CDR3 nucleotides: TGTGCCTGGAGTCGGGACAACTATGGCTACACCTTC.

The chain is built from TRBV18 and TRBJ1-2, with a tentative D call TRBD1 (5 bases). Germline V CDR1 and CDR2: KGHSH, LQKENI. The V gene lost 2 bases and the J gene lost 8 bases, with 15 bases spanning the gap. The CDR3 has 14 residues. The CDR3 nucleotides read TGTGCCAGCTCACCAAATAAGGGACTAGTAGGCTACACCTTC. This sequence encodes CASSPNKGLVGYTF.

The table lists this clone with a few counts. The V and J genes are TRBV5-3 and TRBJ2-7; D is unclear. TRBV5-3 is an ORF; its function is uncertain. V lost 0 bases, J lost 5 bases, and 6 bases lay in between. The CDR3 loop spans 12 amino acids. CDR3 region: CARSLERDEQYF. CDR3 nucleotide sequence: TGTGCCAGAAGCTTGGAGCGAGACGAGCAGTACTTC.

This clone was counted a few times. V is TRBV21-1 and J is TRBJ1-4; TRBD1 reflects the table's D call only, with no check against the DNA. TRBV21-1 constitutes a pseudogene. CDR3 size: 14 residues. This CDR3 is CASSKKGQVGKLFF. The CDR3 nucleotides are TGTGCCAGCAGCAAAAAGGGACAGGTGGGAAAACTGTTTTTT.

The CDR3 here is CASSPSLPHGKTYGYTF. CDR3 coding DNA: TGTGCCAGCAGTCCGTCCCTCCCACACGGAAAGACCTATGGCTACACCTTC. The chain employs TRBV6-4 and TRBJ1-2; D remains unclear. CDR1 and CDR2 (germline): MRHNA, SNTAGT. Trimming took off 5 bases at V and 4 bases at J, with 23 bases between the two ends. This CDR3 spans 17 amino acids.

This chain connects TRBV2 to TRBJ2-7; 7 nucleotides match TRBD2. Germline V gene data show CDR1 as SNHLY and CDR2 as FYNNEI. CDR3 length: 14 residues. With V trimmed by 1 base and J by 12 bases, 12 bases remained unmatched. The CDR3 reads CASSEGEPTSTLYF. CDR3 nucleotides: TGTGCCAGCAGTGAAGGCGAACCGACTAGCACACTGTACTTC.

The chain employs TRBV29-1 and TRBJ1-1; no reliable D call. CDR1 is SQVTM and CDR2 is ANQGSEA in the germline V gene. CDR3 length: 14 amino acids. Trimming took 2 bases from V and 0 from J, leaving 10 bases between them. CDR3 DNA: TGCAGCGTTGAACGCCCAGGCTTGAACACTGAAGCTTTCTTT. Residues: CSVERPGLNTEAFF.

The V call is TRBV11-2, the J call TRBJ1-1; D gene ambiguous. CDR1 is SGHAT and CDR2 is FQNNGV in the germline V gene. The V gene lost 1 base and the J gene lost 1 base, with 4 bases spanning the gap. The CDR3 loop spans 13 amino acids. The CDR3 sequence is CASSLAQNTEAFF. The DNA for the CDR3 is TGTGCCAGCAGCTTAGCTCAGAACACTGAAGCTTTCTTT.

The chain joins TRBV6-1 to TRBJ1-6, with 10 nucleotides matching TRBD1. The J segment lost 8 bases and the V segment lost 2 bases, leaving 6 bases of the junction unmatched. In germline, CDR1 is MNHNS, CDR2 SASEGT. The length of the CDR3 is 16 residues. The CDR3 nucleotides are TGTGCCAGCAGTGAAATAGGGACAGGGGATGATTCACCCCTCCACTTT. This codes for CASSEIGTGDDSPLHF.